This T cell receptor (beta chain) originates from a study of Ad26.COV2.S vaccination and SARS-CoV-2 variants. Noted treatment: some 20 received Ad26.COV2.S at low or high dose, single or two shots; 5 received placebo; per-sample allocation not given. Sampling was performed 63 days after the first vaccine or placebo injection. From germline, CDR1 is KGHSH and CDR2 LQKENI. V gave up 4 bases and J gave up 0 bases; unmatched junction bases: 9. This CDR3 has 18 amino acids. Data came from immunoSEQ multiplex PCR; TCRdb stores just in-frame clones and leaves some out. The table lists 300,000 to 400,000 clones, about nine tenths of them singletons.

The chain employs TRBV18 and TRBJ1-6; the match to TRBD1 covers 7 bases. Specimen: peripheral blood, collected in a trial of Ad26.COV2.S vaccine versus placebo. This TCR derives from a person between 18 and 59 years old who received the Ad26.COV2.S COVID-19 vaccine or a placebo. Here the CDR3 reads CASSRRTGLSSYNSPLHF. Written as DNA, the CDR3 is TGTGCCAGCTCACGGCGGACAGGCTTAAGCTCCTATAATTCACCCCTCCACTTT.